This T cell receptor beta chain originates from a study of T cells in Graves' hyperthyroidism and ophthalmopathy. A remark on this clonotype: Its antigen is still unknown.

CDR1 and CDR2 from the germline V gene are LNHNV and YYDKDF (reference sequence). The V and J ends lost 3 bases and 3 bases, in that order; junction bases with no gene match: 3. The CDR3 has 15 amino acids. There were TCR beta CDR3 regions amplified from RNA transcripts. In the first-round RT-PCR of the TCR CDR3, the HTBI primer set was used. Using its own MiXCR run on the multiplex PCR reads, TCRdb lists one record per CDR3 protein. Of hundreds of thousands of distinct CDR3 sequences listed, nearly 45% are singletons. Study-wide points: From stable hyperthyroidism, ophthalmopathy was separated by a 13 V-J model.

The TCR was taken from an adult man with Graves' disease, either hyperthyroidism or ophthalmopathy (not recorded which). This chain joins TRBV15 and TRBJ1-4, with 8 bases lining up with TRBD1. Material: peripheral blood or thyroid tissue (not recorded which). The CDR3 region has the DNA TGTGCCACCAGCAGGGGGGACAGGCCTAATGAAAAACTGTTTTTT. It codes for CATSRGDRPNEKLFF.